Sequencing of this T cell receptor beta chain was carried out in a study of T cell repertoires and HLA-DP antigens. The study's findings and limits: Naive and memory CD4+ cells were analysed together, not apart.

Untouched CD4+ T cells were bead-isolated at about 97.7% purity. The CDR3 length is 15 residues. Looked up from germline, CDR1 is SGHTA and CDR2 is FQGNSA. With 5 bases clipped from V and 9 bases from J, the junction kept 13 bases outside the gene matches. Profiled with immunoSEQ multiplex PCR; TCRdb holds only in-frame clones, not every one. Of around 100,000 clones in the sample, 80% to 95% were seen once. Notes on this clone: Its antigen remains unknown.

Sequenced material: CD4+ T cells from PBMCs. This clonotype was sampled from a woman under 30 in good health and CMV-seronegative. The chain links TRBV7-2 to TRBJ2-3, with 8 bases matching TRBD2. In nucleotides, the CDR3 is TGTGCCAGCAGCGCAGCGGGGGTTCGAATTGAGACGCAGTATTTT. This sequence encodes CASSAAGVRIETQYF.